This entry lists 13 T cell receptor beta chains sequenced from one sample in a study of response to subunit inactivated influenza vaccine. TCRdb processed the RT-PCR reads anew with MiXCR; each CDR3 protein has one entry. The table lists roughly 630,000 distinct CDR3 sequences, less than 15% of them singletons. The sequenced sample was PBMCs from blood, obtained 14 to 15 days before vaccination. The receptor set was obtained from a man in his forties or fifties who received an inactivated influenza vaccine.

CDR3 residues: CASSKGFESGNEQFF. The DNA for the CDR3 is TGTGCCAGCAGCAAGGGGTTTGAGTCAGGTAATGAGCAGTTCTTC. The chain is built from TRBV6-2 or TRBV6-3 and TRBJ2-1; maybe TRBD1 (5 bases). Germline V lookup: CDR1 MNHEY, CDR2 SVGEGT. The CDR3 is made up of 15 amino acids. Trimming cost V 6 bases and J 7 bases, with 19 bases left between them.

This clonotype was counted a few times. The genes are TRBV3-1 and TRBJ2-3, with D possibly matching TRBD1 (6 bases). The CDR3 has 18 residues. Trimming shortened V by 4 bases and J by 4 bases, and 24 bases separated the two germline ends. Looked up from germline, CDR1 is LGHDT and CDR2 is YNNKEL (reference sequence). The CDR3 here is CASSRRPARGGLPDTQYF. The CDR3 coding sequence is TGTGCCAGCAGCCGAAGACCCGCCAGGGGTGGGTTGCCAGATACGCAGTATTTT.

The sample holds a few counts of this clonotype. V and J are TRBV10-3 and TRBJ2-7; 7 bases align to TRBD1. J was trimmed by 5 bases and V by 0 bases; bases with no gene match: 1. The CDR3 runs to 13 residues. Germline-derived CDR1 and CDR2 are ENHRY and SYGVKD. The CDR3 DNA follows: TGTGCCATCAGTGAGTCGACAGGGCACGAGCAGTACTTC. It yields the protein CAISESTGHEQYF.

In its sample, this clonotype was seen a few times. The chain links TRBV6-2 or TRBV6-3 to TRBJ2-1; D gene unclear. Per the germline V gene, CDR1 is MNHEY and CDR2 is SVGEGT. There are 12 residues in the CDR3. V was trimmed by 2 bases and J by 8 bases, leaving 7 bases between them. As DNA, the CDR3 is TGTGCCAGCAGTTACCCCTCCCATGAGCAGTTCTTC. It encodes CASSYPSHEQFF.

This clonotype was seen only a few times. This chain connects TRBV20-1 to TRBJ2-5; D is perhaps TRBD2 (5 bases). Trimming removed 6 bases at V and 5 bases at J, with 10 bases between. The CDR3 extends over 11 amino acids. Germline V gene data show CDR1 as DFQATT and CDR2 as SNEGSKA (reference sequence). CDR3 DNA sequence: TGCAGTGCGTGGACTGGGGAGACCCAGTACTTC. Translation: CSAWTGETQYF.

This clonotype was seen a few times. The V and J genes are TRBV5-4 and TRBJ2-1, with 7 bases lining up with TRBD2. The CDR3 has 15 amino acids. Germline CDR1 reads SGHNT; CDR2 reads YYREEE (reference sequence). The junction had 14 bases not matched to a gene; V was cut back by 4 bases and J by 10 bases. The DNA for the CDR3 is TGTGCCAGCAGCCCCACGACTAGCTCGAGGGCGGAGCAGTTCTTC. As protein: CASSPTTSSRAEQFF. Filled out from reference TRBV5-4 and TRBJ2-1, the complete variable domain reads ETGVTQSPTHLIKTRGQQVTLRCSSQSGHNTVSWYQQALGQGPQFIFQYYREEENGRGNFPPRFSGLQFPNYSSELNVNALELDDSALYLCASSPTTSSRAEQFFGPGTRLTVL.

The gene calls are TRBV10-3 and TRBJ2-2; 10 positions match TRBD2. After removal of 10 bases from V and 3 bases from J, the junction contained 11 bases not matched to a gene. Germline V gene lookup returns CDR1 ENHRY and CDR2 SYGVKD. This CDR3 spans 16 amino acids. In nucleotides, the CDR3 is TGTGCCACCCGTCCTAGTAGCGGGGGGTACACCGGGGAGCTGTTTTTT. Protein sequence: CATRPSSGGYTGELFF.

This clonotype was detected only a few times. The V and J genes are TRBV20-1 and TRBJ2-1; 7 nucleotides line up with TRBD2. J was trimmed by 2 bases and V by 0 bases; bases with no gene match: 13. The germline V gene has CDR1 DFQATT and CDR2 SNEGSKA (reference sequence). The CDR3 is 18 amino acids. The CDR3 reads CSARDLVLAGLPYNEQFF. The CDR3 DNA reads TGCAGTGCTAGAGATCTCGTGTTAGCGGGCCTTCCCTACAATGAGCAGTTCTTC.

The chain recombines TRBV11-2 with TRBJ2-3; 9 nucleotides agree with TRBD1. The CDR3 has 19 residues. V trimming: 3 bases; J trimming: 0 bases; junction bases outside the gene matches: 13. Looked up from germline, CDR1 is SGHAT and CDR2 is FQNNGV. In DNA, the CDR3 is TGTGCCAGCAGCTTGCTCTTCGGGACAGGGTCTAGGAGCACAGATACGCAGTATTTT. It yields the protein CASSLLFGTGSRSTDTQYF. The whole variable domain, remainder taken from reference TRBV11-2 and TRBJ2-3, is EAGVAQSPRYKIIEKRQSVAFWCNPISGHATLYWYQQILGQGPKLLIQFQNNGVVDDSQLPKDRFSAERLKGVDSTLKIQPAKLEDSAVYLCASSLLFGTGSRSTDTQYFGPGTRLTVL.

This clonotype has just a few counts. This chain connects TRBV9 to TRBJ2-3; 7 positions agree with TRBD2. V shed 4 bases, J shed 2 bases, and the junction held 13 bases outside the gene matches. Germline CDR1 is SGDLS and CDR2 is YYNGEE. The CDR3 is 17 amino acids. The CDR3 reads CASSFPSASGITDTQYF. CDR3 in DNA: TGTGCCAGCAGCTTTCCCTCAGCTAGCGGTATCACAGATACGCAGTATTTT.

In this sample, this clonotype turned up a few times. The J gene is TRBJ2-1, the V gene TRBV20-1; the match to TRBD2 covers 9 bases. Germline CDR1 reads DFQATT; CDR2 reads SNEGSKA (reference sequence). The CDR3 is made up of 13 amino acids. The V gene end was trimmed by 2 bases and the J gene end by 4 bases; junction bases not matched to a gene: 0. The DNA of the CDR3 is TGCAGTGCTAGAAGCGGGAGGTACAATGAGCAGTTCTTC. Its protein product is CSARSGRYNEQFF.

The rearrangement links TRBV18 to TRBJ2-1; 8 nucleotides match TRBD1. CDR1 and CDR2 from the germline V gene are KGHSH and LQKENI. With V trimmed by 0 bases and J by 5 bases, 6 bases remained unmatched. This CDR3 spans 16 amino acids. CDR3 DNA sequence: TGTGCCAGCTCACCACCGGGGCAGGGGGCTAACAATGAGCAGTTCTTC. Translated, it gives CASSPPGQGANNEQFF.

This clonotype was observed a few times. V usage is TRBV19 and J usage is TRBJ2-1; 10 positions match TRBD1. The germline V gene has CDR1 LNHDA and CDR2 SQIVND (reference sequence). The length of the CDR3 is 14 residues. The V segment lost 7 bases and the J segment 5 bases; nucleotides outside the gene matches: 5. The chain's CDR3 is CASTRTGGHNEQFF. CDR3 nucleotide sequence: TGTGCCAGTACGAGGACAGGGGGACACAATGAGCAGTTCTTC.